Listed here are 9 T cell receptor beta chains from one sample, sequenced in a study of blood T cell repertoires in COVID-19. Repertoires were generated with immunoSEQ multiplex PCR, while TCRdb's copy carries only in-frame clones and drops some. Found here are some 150,000 clones, roughly 79% of them singletons; the top ten hold less than 3%. Source material: PBMCs or T cells enriched from blood (not recorded which). These receptors came from a woman aged 50 to 60 who had recovered from COVID-19.

This clone was seen a single time. The chain combines TRBV27 with TRBJ2-1; a weak D match, TRBD1 (6 bases). Germline V CDR1 and CDR2: MNHEY, SMNVEV (reference sequence). V was shortened by 5 bases and J by 4 bases, with 15 bases between the two germline ends. This CDR3 spans 15 amino acids. CDR3 protein: CASSPIYREYNEQFF. The CDR3 DNA sequence: TGTGCCAGCAGTCCCATTTACAGGGAGTACAATGAGCAGTTCTTC.

J is TRBJ2-2 and V is TRBV7-9, with 8 positions matching TRBD2. J gave up 7 bases and V 3 bases, and 1 base lay outside the gene matches. Looked up from germline, CDR1 is SEHNR and CDR2 is FQNEAQ (reference sequence). This CDR3 spans 13 amino acids. The CDR3 DNA reads as TGTGCCAGCAGCTTCGGGAGGGTCGGGGAGCTGTTTTTT. It specifies CASSFGRVGELFF.

The chain uses TRBV28 and TRBJ1-1, with D perhaps matching TRBD1 (6 bases). There are 15 residues in the CDR3. The germline V and J ends were trimmed by 3 bases and 2 bases, with 13 bases remaining between them. CDR1 and CDR2 (germline): MDHEN, SYDVKM. As DNA, the CDR3 is TGTGCCAGCAGTTTTTTCAGGGGCTCAAACACTGAAGCTTTCTTT. Amino acids: CASSFFRGSNTEAFF.

The chain employs TRBV27 and TRBJ1-6; D unresolved. Germline V CDR1 and CDR2: MNHEY, SMNVEV (reference sequence). The V gene lost 11 bases and the J gene lost 5 bases, with 22 bases spanning the gap. The length of the CDR3 is 16 residues. The CDR3 loop reads CARPTGTGGHNSPLHF. The CDR3 DNA follows: TGTGCCCGCCCCACCGGAACCGGCGGGCATAATTCACCCCTCCACTTT.

The chain couples TRBV7-9 to TRBJ1-6; D perhaps matches TRBD1 (6 bases). This CDR3 spans 15 amino acids. The V end lost 4 bases, the J end lost 9 bases, and 16 bases lay between the germline ends. Germline V gene sequence: CDR1 SEHNR, CDR2 FQNEAQ (reference sequence). CDR3 loop: CASSSISQGISPLHF. The CDR3 coding sequence is TGTGCCAGCAGCTCAATTAGCCAGGGGATTTCACCCCTCCACTTT.

This clone qualifies as medium-sized. Other DNA sequences from this sample encode an identical CDR3 as well. J is TRBJ2-3 and V is TRBV9; a possible D gene is TRBD2 (6 bases). This CDR3 region has 14 residues. Trimming removed 0 bases from V and 5 bases from J, with 10 bases in between. Germline V gene sequence: CDR1 SGDLS, CDR2 YYNGEE. Here the CDR3 reads CASSVAGEGDTQYF. For the CDR3, the DNA is TGTGCCAGCAGCGTAGCGGGAGAAGGAGATACGCAGTATTTT.

The V gene is TRBV11-3, the J gene TRBJ1-2; D remains ambiguous. Trimming removed 0 bases at V and 6 bases at J, with 14 bases between. Germline V lookup: CDR1 SGHNT, CDR2 YENEEA. The CDR3 consists of 15 residues. The CDR3 loop reads CASSLDSRGSDGYTF. The CDR3 nucleotides read TGTGCCAGCAGCTTAGATTCGAGAGGCTCGGATGGCTACACCTTC.

The chain joins TRBV6-5 to TRBJ2-7; 9 positions agree with TRBD2. V was pared by 1 base and J by 3 bases, with 7 bases of the junction left unmatched. This CDR3 is 16 amino acids long. Germline assignment: CDR1 MNHEY and CDR2 SVGAGI. The CDR3: CASSYYRREGRYEQYF. The CDR3 DNA reads TGTGCCAGCAGTTACTATAGGCGGGAGGGCCGCTACGAGCAGTACTTC.

The chain is built from TRBV6-2 or TRBV6-3 and TRBJ1-5, with TRBD1 identical over 11 bases. In germline, CDR1 is MNHEY, CDR2 SVGEGT. The V and J ends lost 6 bases and 5 bases, in that order; junction bases with no gene match: 6. The CDR3 runs to 15 residues. The CDR3 spells CASSRDRGIDQPQHF. The CDR3 nucleotides read TGTGCCAGCAGCAGGGACAGGGGGATCGATCAGCCCCAGCATTTT.